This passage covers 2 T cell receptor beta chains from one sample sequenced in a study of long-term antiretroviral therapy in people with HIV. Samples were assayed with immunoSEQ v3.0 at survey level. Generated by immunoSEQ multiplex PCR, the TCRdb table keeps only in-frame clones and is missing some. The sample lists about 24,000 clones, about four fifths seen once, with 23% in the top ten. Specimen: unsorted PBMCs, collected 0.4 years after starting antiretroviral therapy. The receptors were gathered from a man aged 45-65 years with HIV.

The CDR3 region has the DNA TGTGCCAGCAGCGAATGGGGGTCTAGCTATGGCTACACCTTC. It is translated as CASSEWGSSYGYTF. V gene TRBV7-9 combines with J gene TRBJ1-2; D may be TRBD1 (5 bases). The CDR3 covers 14 residues. V lost 5 bases to trimming and J lost 4 bases, with 14 bases between them. Germline-derived CDR1 and CDR2 are SEHNR and FQNEAQ (reference sequence).

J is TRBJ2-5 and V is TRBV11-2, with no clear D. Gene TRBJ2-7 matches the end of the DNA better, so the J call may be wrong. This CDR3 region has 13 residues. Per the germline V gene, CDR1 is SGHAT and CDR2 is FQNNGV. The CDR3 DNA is TGTGCCAGCAGCTTAGATAGGGTCCGCGAGCAGTACTTC. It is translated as CASSLDRVREQYF.